The 23 T cell receptor beta chains below were found in one sample sequenced in a study of blood T cell repertoires in COVID-19. The method was immunoSEQ multiplex PCR; TCRdb's version includes in-frame clones alone and lacks a portion of them. This repertoire shows roughly 61,000 clones, roughly 70% found once; its top ten account for approximately 51%. The sequenced sample consisted of PBMCs or T cells enriched from blood (not recorded which). The receptor source for this set is a woman aged 60 to 75 who had been exposed to COVID-19.

This clone was recorded at least ten times. The chain uses TRBV4-2 and TRBJ2-6; no clear D gene. The CDR3 is made up of 15 amino acids. V was pared by 5 bases and J by 0 bases, with 8 bases between. Germline V CDR1 and CDR2: LGHNA, YNFKEQ. CDR3 sequence (DNA): TGTGCCAGCAGCTCCGGTTACTCTGGGGCCAACGTCCTGACTTTC. This gives the protein CASSSGYSGANVLTF.

The chain uses TRBV2 and TRBJ2-4; D is perhaps TRBD1 (6 bases). Trimming shortened V by 4 bases and J by 8 bases, and 15 bases separated the two germline ends. Germline-derived CDR1 and CDR2 are SNHLY and FYNNEI. The CDR3 extends over 14 amino acids. Here the CDR3 DNA reads TGTGCCAGCAGTGTTACCAGGGGCGAGGACATTCAGTACTTC. Translation gives CASSVTRGEDIQYF.

The chain couples TRBV30 to TRBJ1-2; 8 nucleotides align to TRBD1. Germline V gene data show CDR1 as GTSNPN and CDR2 as SVGIG (reference sequence). J lost 4 bases, V lost 3 bases, and 4 bases had no gene match. This CDR3 spans 13 amino acids. The CDR3 loop is CAWSTGGPYGYTF. In DNA, the CDR3 is TGTGCCTGGAGCACAGGGGGACCCTATGGCTACACCTTC.

The chain has TRBV9 and TRBJ1-4; 7 nucleotides agree with TRBD1. The CDR3 runs to 14 residues. Germline V lookup: CDR1 SGDLS, CDR2 YYNGEE. V was pared by 0 bases and J by 4 bases, with 0 bases of the junction left unmatched. CDR3 nucleotide sequence: TGTGCCAGCAGCGTAGACAGGGGTAATGAAAAACTGTTTTTT. Translated: CASSVDRGNEKLFF.

This clone was seen a single time. V is TRBV30 and J is TRBJ1-6, with 7 bases identical to TRBD1. The V gene's germline CDR1 is GTSNPN and CDR2 SVGIG (reference sequence). This CDR3 contains 13 residues. J was trimmed by 7 bases and V by 2 bases; bases with no gene match: 2. The CDR3 reads CAWSRQGNSPLHF. The CDR3, as DNA: TGTGCCTGGAGTCGACAGGGAAATTCACCCCTCCACTTT.

The V gene is TRBV15, the J gene TRBJ2-3, with 10 nucleotides matching TRBD2. V lost 0 bases to trimming and J lost 3 bases; unmatched junction nucleotides: 9. The CDR3 contains 18 residues. Germline loops: CDR1 LNHNV, CDR2 YYDKDF (reference sequence). CDR3 nucleotide sequence: TGTGCCACCAGCAGAGATCTCCGAGCGGGAGGGGGGACAGATACGCAGTATTTT. It codes for CATSRDLRAGGGTDTQYF.

The V call is TRBV10-3, the J call TRBJ1-2, with 7 bases aligning to TRBD1. This CDR3 is built from 13 residues. Per the germline V gene, CDR1 is ENHRY and CDR2 is SYGVKD. Losses at the gene ends were 5 bases for V and 2 bases for J; bases not matched to a gene: 2. The CDR3 loop reads CAISNRGNYGYTF. Here the CDR3 DNA reads TGTGCCATCAGTAACAGGGGAAACTATGGCTACACCTTC.

V gene TRBV28 combines with J gene TRBJ1-2; D is possibly TRBD1 (5 bases). This CDR3 comprises 13 residues. With 6 bases removed from V and 4 bases from J, the gap between germline ends came to 12 bases. CDR1 MDHEN and CDR2 SYDVKM come from the germline V gene. The CDR3 DNA sequence: TGTGCCAGCAGAAACTCAGGGCTCTATGGCTACACCTTC. As protein: CASRNSGLYGYTF.

V and J are TRBV2 and TRBJ1-4; 7 bases match TRBD1. V lost 6 bases and J lost 8; bases outside the gene matches: 9. The length of the CDR3 is 14 residues. CDR1 is SNHLY, CDR2 FYNNEI, per germline. The CDR3 DNA reads TGTGCCAGCAGCTCCAGGGGGATCGGGGAAAAACTGTTTTTT. Protein: CASSSRGIGEKLFF.

The chain has TRBV29-1 and TRBJ2-2; 8 positions agree with TRBD1. This CDR3 comprises 14 residues. Trimming at V came to 7 bases and at J to 0 bases, leaving 4 bases not matched to a gene. The germline V gene has CDR1 SQVTM and CDR2 ANQGSEA. CDR3 coding DNA: TGCAGCGCCAAACAGGGGGCGAACACCGGGGAGCTGTTTTTT. Protein sequence: CSAKQGANTGELFF.

Only a few counts were recorded for this clone. The chain employs TRBV18 and TRBJ1-3; 7 nucleotides line up with TRBD1. The CDR3 contains 14 residues. Germline V gene sequence: CDR1 KGHSH, CDR2 LQKENI. The ends lost 3 bases at V and 4 bases at J; junction bases unmatched: 3. CDR3 DNA: TGTGCCAGCTCACCCCAGGGGGACGGAAACACCATATATTTT. It translates to CASSPQGDGNTIYF.

The chain employs TRBV13 and TRBJ1-3, with TRBD1 matching over 9 bases. The V gene's germline CDR1 is PRHDT and CDR2 FYEKMQ (reference sequence). The V gene end was trimmed by 1 base and the J gene end by 5 bases; junction bases not matched to a gene: 6. This CDR3 contains 16 residues. This CDR3 is CASSLEGTGRRNTIYF. The CDR3 DNA reads as TGTGCCAGCAGCTTAGAGGGGACAGGGCGTAGAAACACCATATATTTT.

The V call is TRBV30, the J call TRBJ2-3, with no clear D. The CDR3 runs 16 residues. CDR1 GTSNPN and CDR2 SVGIG come from the germline V gene (reference sequence). Trimming took 3 bases from V and 1 from J, leaving 17 bases between them. Here the CDR3 reads CAWSNNNWAGTDTQYF. CDR3 DNA: TGTGCCTGGAGCAATAACAACTGGGCCGGCACAGATACGCAGTATTTT.

The table lists this clone with many counts. This chain connects TRBV15 to TRBJ2-2; 9 bases are shared with TRBD2. Germline V gives CDR1 LNHNV, CDR2 YYDKDF (reference sequence). This CDR3 contains 16 residues. V shed 0 bases and J 5 bases; nucleotides not matched to a gene: 4. The CDR3 protein is CATSRDAGGKTGELFF. For the CDR3, the DNA is TGTGCCACCAGCAGAGATGCGGGAGGGAAGACCGGGGAGCTGTTTTTT.

The V and J genes are TRBV15 and TRBJ1-3; TRBD1 aligns across 9 bases. Germline CDR1 LNHNV, CDR2 YYDKDF (reference sequence). The CDR3 runs 18 residues. Losses at the gene ends were 4 bases for V and 0 bases for J; bases not matched to a gene: 10. For the CDR3, the DNA is TGTGCCACCAGCACGTTCCGGGACAGGGCACTCTCTGGAAACACCATATATTTT. It codes for CATSTFRDRALSGNTIYF.

This chain uses TRBV7-9 with TRBJ2-7, with 7 bases identical to TRBD1. Per the germline V gene, CDR1 is SEHNR and CDR2 is FQNEAQ (reference sequence). V shed 3 bases and J 6 bases; nucleotides not matched to a gene: 5. CDR3 size: 13 residues. The CDR3 sequence: CASSLAQGFEQYF. CDR3 DNA sequence: TGTGCCAGCAGCTTGGCACAGGGGTTCGAGCAGTACTTC.

This chain links TRBV27 with TRBJ1-3, with 7 nucleotides matching TRBD1. V trimming: 5 bases; J trimming: 4 bases; junction bases outside the gene matches: 5. The CDR3 covers 14 residues. Germline CDR1 MNHEY, CDR2 SMNVEV (reference sequence). CDR3 DNA: TGTGCCAGCAGTCCCGGGACAGCCGGAAACACCATATATTTT. Protein: CASSPGTAGNTIYF.

This chain joins TRBV14 and TRBJ1-2; D is perhaps TRBD1 (5 bases). Germline-derived CDR1 and CDR2 are SGHDN and FVKESK. This CDR3 contains 13 residues. V was clipped by 0 bases and J by 8 bases, with 10 bases between them. The CDR3 sequence is CASSQDRRGGYTF. The DNA of the CDR3 is TGTGCCAGCAGCCAAGATCGAAGGGGAGGCTACACCTTC.

The V and J genes are TRBV5-1 and TRBJ2-7; TRBD1 agrees at 9 bases. V shed 7 bases, J shed 6 bases, and the junction held 11 bases outside the gene matches. Germline CDR1 and CDR2: SGHRS and YFSETQ. The CDR3 is 14 amino acids. In DNA, the CDR3 is TGCGCCAGCCGAGCGTCGGGACAGGGATCCGAGCAGTACTTC. Its translation: CASRASGQGSEQYF.

The chain joins TRBV19 to TRBJ1-6; D not resolved. Germline lookup yields CDR1 LNHDA and CDR2 SQIVND (reference sequence). V was pared by 6 bases and J by 3 bases, with 15 bases between. The CDR3 loop spans 16 amino acids. This chain's CDR3 is CASSLRAGFYNSPLHF. The CDR3 nucleotides read TGTGCCAGTAGCCTTCGGGCGGGTTTCTATAATTCACCCCTCCACTTT.

The table lists this clone with a few counts. V and J are TRBV5-4 and TRBJ2-6; unclear D gene. Germline V gene lookup returns CDR1 SGHNT and CDR2 YYREEE (reference sequence). V lost 6 bases and J 4 bases, leaving 8 bases between the germline ends. The length of the CDR3 is 13 residues. Written as DNA, the CDR3 is TGTGCCAGCACCGAGGCCGGGGCCAACGTCCTGACTTTC. It encodes CASTEAGANVLTF.

The J gene is TRBJ2-7, the V gene TRBV6-4; D gene unclear. Germline V gene lookup returns CDR1 MRHNA and CDR2 SNTAGT. The CDR3 runs 13 residues. V lost 11 bases and J 3 bases, leaving 17 bases between the germline ends. CDR3 residues: CAGLPAPLYEQYF. The CDR3 DNA sequence: TGTGCCGGCTTGCCCGCCCCCCTCTACGAGCAGTACTTC.

This clone has at least ten counts. Germline and junction disagree at one end, which may indicate a read error. The genes are TRBV6-1 and TRBJ1-2, with D possibly matching TRBD1 (5 bases). This CDR3 has 15 amino acids. Germline CDR1 and CDR2: MNHNS and SASEGT. CDR3 DNA sequence: TGTGCCAGCAGCGAAGCTATTGACAGTCCCTATGGCTACACCTTC. The encoded protein is CASSEAIDSPYGYTF.